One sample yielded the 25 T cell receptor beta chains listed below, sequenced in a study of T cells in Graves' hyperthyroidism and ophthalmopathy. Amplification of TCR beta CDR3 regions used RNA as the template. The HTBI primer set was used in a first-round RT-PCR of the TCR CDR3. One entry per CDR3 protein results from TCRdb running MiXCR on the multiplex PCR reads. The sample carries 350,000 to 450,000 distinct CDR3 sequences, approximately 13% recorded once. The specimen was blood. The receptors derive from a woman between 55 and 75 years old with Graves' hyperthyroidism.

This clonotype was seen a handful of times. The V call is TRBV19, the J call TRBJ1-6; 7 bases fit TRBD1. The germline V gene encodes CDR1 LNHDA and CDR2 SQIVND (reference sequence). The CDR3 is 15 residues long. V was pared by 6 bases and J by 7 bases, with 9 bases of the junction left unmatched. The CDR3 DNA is TGTGCCAGTAGGCAACAACAGGGGCGGAATTCACCCCTCCACTTT. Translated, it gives CASRQQQGRNSPLHF.

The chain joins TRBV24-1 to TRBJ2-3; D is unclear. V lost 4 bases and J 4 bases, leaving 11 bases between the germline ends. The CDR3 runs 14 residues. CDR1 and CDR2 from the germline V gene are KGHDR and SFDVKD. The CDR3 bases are TGTGCCACCAGTGAGGCATACGAGCCAGATACGCAGTATTTT. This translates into CATSEAYEPDTQYF.

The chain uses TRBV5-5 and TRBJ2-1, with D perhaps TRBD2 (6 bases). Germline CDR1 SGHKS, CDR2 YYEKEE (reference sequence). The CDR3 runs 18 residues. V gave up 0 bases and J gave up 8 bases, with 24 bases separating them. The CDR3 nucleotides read TGTGCCAGCAGCTTGGTTATGCCCCGACTAGGGAGCAATTATGAGCAGTTCTTC. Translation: CASSLVMPRLGSNYEQFF. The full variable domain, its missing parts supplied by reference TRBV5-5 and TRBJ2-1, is DAGVTQSPTHLIKTRGQQVTLRCSPISGHKSVSWYQQVLGQGPQFIFQYYEKEERGRGNFPDRFSARQFPNYSSELNVNALLLGDSALYLCASSLVMPRLGSNYEQFFGPGTRLTVL.

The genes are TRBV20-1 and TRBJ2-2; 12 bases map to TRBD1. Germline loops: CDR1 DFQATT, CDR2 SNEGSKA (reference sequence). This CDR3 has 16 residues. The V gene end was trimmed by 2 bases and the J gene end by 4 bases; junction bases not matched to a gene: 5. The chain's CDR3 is CSARRDRGPGTGELFF. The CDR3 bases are TGCAGTGCTAGAAGGGACAGGGGGCCGGGCACCGGGGAGCTGTTTTTT.

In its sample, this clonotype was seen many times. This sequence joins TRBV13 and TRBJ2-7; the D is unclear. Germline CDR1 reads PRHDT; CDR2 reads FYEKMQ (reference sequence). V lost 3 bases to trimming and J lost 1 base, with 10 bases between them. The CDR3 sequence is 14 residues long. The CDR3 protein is CASSFSPVSYEQYF. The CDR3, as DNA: TGTGCCAGCAGCTTTAGTCCCGTTTCCTACGAGCAGTACTTC.

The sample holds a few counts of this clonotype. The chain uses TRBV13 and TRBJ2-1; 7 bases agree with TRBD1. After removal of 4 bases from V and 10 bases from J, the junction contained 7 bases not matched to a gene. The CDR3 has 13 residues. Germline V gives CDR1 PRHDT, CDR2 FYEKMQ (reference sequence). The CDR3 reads CASSYKQGTEQFF. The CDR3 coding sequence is TGTGCCAGCAGCTACAAACAGGGGACCGAGCAGTTCTTC.

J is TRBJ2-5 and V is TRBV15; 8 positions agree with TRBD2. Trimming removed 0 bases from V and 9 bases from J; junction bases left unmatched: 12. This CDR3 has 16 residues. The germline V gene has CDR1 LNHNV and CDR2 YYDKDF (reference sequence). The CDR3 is CATSRDQRREGRSQYF. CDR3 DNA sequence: TGTGCCACCAGCAGAGATCAGCGACGGGAGGGCCGTTCCCAGTACTTC.

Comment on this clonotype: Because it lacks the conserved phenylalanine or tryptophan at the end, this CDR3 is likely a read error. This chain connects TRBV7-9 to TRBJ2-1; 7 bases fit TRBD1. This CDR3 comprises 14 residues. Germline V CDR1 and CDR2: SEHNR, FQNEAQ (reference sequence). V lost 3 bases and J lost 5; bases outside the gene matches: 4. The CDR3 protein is CASSLDRPNNEQFS. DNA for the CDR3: TGTGCCAGCAGCTTGGACAGGCCTAACAATGAGCAGTTCTCC.

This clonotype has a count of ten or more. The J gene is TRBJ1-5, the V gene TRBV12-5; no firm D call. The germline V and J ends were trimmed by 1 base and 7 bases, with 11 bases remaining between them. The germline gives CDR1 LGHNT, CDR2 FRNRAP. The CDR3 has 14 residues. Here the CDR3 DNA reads TGTGCTAGTGGTTTGGCTACCCTAGGACAGCCCCAGCATTTT. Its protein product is CASGLATLGQPQHF.

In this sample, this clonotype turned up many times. CDR3 residues: CASSPRWSLNTGELFF. The CDR3 coding sequence is TGTGCCAGCAGTCCCAGGTGGTCCCTAAACACCGGGGAGCTGTTTTTT. The chain combines TRBV6-1 with TRBJ2-2; no reliable D call. The germline V and J ends were trimmed by 5 bases and 2 bases, with 15 bases remaining between them. The CDR3 is made up of 16 amino acids. Germline V gene lookup returns CDR1 MNHNS and CDR2 SASEGT.

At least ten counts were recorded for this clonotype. The CDR3: CASSAGGTEQYF. Written as DNA, the CDR3 is TGTGCCAGCAGCGCAGGAGGGACGGAGCAGTACTTC. This sequence joins TRBV28 and TRBJ2-7; D perhaps matches TRBD2 (6 bases). The CDR3 length is 12 residues. The V end was cut by 6 bases, the J end by 7 bases, with 13 bases between. Germline V CDR1 and CDR2: MDHEN, SYDVKM.

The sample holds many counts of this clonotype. CDR3 loop: CASSERGLYNEQFF. The DNA of the CDR3 is TGTGCCAGCAGTGAACGAGGGCTGTACAATGAGCAGTTCTTC. The rearrangement uses TRBV6-1 and TRBJ2-1; tentatively, D is TRBD2 (5 bases). Looked up from germline, CDR1 is MNHNS and CDR2 is SASEGT. With 2 bases removed from V and 4 bases from J, the gap between germline ends came to 9 bases. This CDR3 has 14 residues.

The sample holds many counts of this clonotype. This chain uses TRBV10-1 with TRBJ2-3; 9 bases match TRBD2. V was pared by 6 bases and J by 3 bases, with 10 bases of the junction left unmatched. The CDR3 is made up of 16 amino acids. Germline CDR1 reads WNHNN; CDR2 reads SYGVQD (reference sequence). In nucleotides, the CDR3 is TGCGCCAGCAGGCCCGGGACTAGCACCTTAACAGATACGCAGTATTTT. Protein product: CASRPGTSTLTDTQYF.

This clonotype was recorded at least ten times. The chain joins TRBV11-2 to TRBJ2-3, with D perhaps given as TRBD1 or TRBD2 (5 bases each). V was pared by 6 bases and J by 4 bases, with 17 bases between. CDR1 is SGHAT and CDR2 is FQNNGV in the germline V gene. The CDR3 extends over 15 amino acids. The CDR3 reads CASRLLRGAPDTQYF. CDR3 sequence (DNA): TGTGCCAGCAGGCTCCTTCGGGGCGCTCCAGATACGCAGTATTTT.

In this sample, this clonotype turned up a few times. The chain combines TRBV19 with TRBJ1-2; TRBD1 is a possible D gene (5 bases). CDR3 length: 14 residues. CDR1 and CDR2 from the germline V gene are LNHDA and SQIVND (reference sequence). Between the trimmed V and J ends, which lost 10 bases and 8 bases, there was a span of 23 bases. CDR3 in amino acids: CATKVPGGSRGYTF. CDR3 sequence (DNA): TGTGCCACCAAAGTGCCGGGGGGAAGTCGGGGCTACACCTTC.

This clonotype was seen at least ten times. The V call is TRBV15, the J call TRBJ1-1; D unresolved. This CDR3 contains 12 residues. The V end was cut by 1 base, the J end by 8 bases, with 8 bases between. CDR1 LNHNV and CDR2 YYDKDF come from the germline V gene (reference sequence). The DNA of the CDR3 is TGTGCCACCAGCAGAGTTAATGAGGAAGCTTTCTTT. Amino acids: CATSRVNEEAFF.

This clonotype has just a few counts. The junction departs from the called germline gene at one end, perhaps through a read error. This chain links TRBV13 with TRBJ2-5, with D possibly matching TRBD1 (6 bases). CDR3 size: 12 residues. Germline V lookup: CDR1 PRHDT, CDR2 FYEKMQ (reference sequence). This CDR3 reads CASSLGDGTRNF. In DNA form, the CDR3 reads TGTGCCAGCAGCTTAGGGGACGGGACACGTAACTTC.

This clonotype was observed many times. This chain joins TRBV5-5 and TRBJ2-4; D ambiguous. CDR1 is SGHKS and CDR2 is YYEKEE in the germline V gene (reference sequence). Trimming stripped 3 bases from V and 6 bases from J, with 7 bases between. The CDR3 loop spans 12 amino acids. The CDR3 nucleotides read TGTGCCAGCAGCTCGACCCTAAACATTCAGTACTTC. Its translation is CASSSTLNIQYF.

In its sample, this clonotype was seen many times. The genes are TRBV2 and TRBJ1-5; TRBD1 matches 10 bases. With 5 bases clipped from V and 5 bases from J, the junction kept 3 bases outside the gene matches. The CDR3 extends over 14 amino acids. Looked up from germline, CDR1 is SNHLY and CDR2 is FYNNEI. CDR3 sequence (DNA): TGTGCCAGCAGTTTGACAGGGGGCTATCAGCCCCAGCATTTT. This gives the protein CASSLTGGYQPQHF.

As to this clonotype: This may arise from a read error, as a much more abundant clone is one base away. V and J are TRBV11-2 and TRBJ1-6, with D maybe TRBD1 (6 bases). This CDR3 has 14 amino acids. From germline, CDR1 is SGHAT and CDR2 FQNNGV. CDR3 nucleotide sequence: TGTGCCAGCATCCAGACAGGCCTTAATTCATCCCTCCACTTT. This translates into CASIQTGLNSSLHF.

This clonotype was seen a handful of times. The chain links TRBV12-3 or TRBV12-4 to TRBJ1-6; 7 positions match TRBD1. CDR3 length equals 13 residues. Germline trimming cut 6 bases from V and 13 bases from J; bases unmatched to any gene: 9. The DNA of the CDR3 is TGTGCCAGCAGACAGGGGTCTCCGGGGCCCCTCCACTTT. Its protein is CASRQGSPGPLHF.

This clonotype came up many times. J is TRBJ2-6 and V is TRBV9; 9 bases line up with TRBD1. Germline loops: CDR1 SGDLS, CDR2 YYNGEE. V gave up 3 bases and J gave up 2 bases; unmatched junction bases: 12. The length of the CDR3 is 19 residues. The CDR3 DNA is TGTGCCAGCAGCGGACGAGACAGGGGGTGGGTTCCTGGGGCCAACGTCCTGACTTTC. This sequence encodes CASSGRDRGWVPGANVLTF.

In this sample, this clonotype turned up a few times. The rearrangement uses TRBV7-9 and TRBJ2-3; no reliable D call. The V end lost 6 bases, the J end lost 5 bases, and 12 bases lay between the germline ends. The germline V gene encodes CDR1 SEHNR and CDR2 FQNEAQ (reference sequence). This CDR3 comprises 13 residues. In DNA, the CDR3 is TGTGCCAGCAGATTCGATGCCGGAGATACGCAGTATTTT. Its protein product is CASRFDAGDTQYF.

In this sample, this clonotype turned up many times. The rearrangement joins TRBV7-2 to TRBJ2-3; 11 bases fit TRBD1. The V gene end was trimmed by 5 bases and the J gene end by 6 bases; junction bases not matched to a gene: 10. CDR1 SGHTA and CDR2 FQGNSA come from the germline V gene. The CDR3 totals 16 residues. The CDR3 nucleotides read TGTGCCAGCAGCCCTCGCGGGACAGGGGGAAGGGATACGCAGTATTTT. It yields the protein CASSPRGTGGRDTQYF.

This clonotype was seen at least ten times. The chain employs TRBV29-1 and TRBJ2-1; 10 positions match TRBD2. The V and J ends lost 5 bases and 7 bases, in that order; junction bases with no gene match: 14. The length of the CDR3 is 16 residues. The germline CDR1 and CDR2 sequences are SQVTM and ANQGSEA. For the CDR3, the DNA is TGCAGCGTTCCCCGCAGGCTAGCGGGAGTGTTGAATGAGCAGTTCTTC. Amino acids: CSVPRRLAGVLNEQFF.